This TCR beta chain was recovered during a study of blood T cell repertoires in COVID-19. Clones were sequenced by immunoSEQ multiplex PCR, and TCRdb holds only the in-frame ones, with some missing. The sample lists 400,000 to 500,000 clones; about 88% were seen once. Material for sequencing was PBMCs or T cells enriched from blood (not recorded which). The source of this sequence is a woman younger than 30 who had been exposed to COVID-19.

The CDR3 coding sequence is TGTGCCAGCAGTTCAGGGACTAGCGGGAGGGGTGGGGAGCAGTACTTC. This gives the protein CASSSGTSGRGGEQYF. The chain employs TRBV27 and TRBJ2-7, with TRBD2 matching over 16 bases. Germline CDR1 MNHEY, CDR2 SMNVEV (reference sequence). V dropped 4 bases and J dropped 7; count of bases not matched to a gene: 7. This CDR3 has 16 residues.